The 13 T cell receptor beta chains in this list originate from one sample, sequenced in a study of blood T cell repertoires in COVID-19. Libraries were prepared by immunoSEQ multiplex PCR; TCRdb keeps only in-frame clonotypes and omits some of them. In the table there are approximately 160,000 clones, over 80% of which are singletons. Sequenced material: PBMCs or T cells enriched from blood (not recorded which). The receptors were sampled from a woman aged 50 to 60 who had recovered from COVID-19.

The V gene is TRBV15, the J gene TRBJ2-1, with no clear D. There are 14 residues in the CDR3. CDR1 and CDR2 (germline): LNHNV, YYDKDF (reference sequence). V was pared by 5 bases and J by 4 bases, with 12 bases between. CDR3 sequence (DNA): TGTGCCACCAGCTCTAGGAACGGGTACAATGAGCAGTTCTTC. This codes for CATSSRNGYNEQFF.

This clone was seen more than once but under ten times. The V gene is TRBV5-8, the J gene TRBJ1-5; 10 nucleotides line up with TRBD1. Germline CDR1 is SGHTS and CDR2 is YDEGEE. Trimming cost V 0 bases and J 6 bases; bases outside gene matches: 6. This CDR3 is built from 16 residues. The CDR3: CASSLGVGTGAQPQHF. The CDR3 DNA reads as TGTGCCAGCAGCTTGGGGGTGGGGACAGGGGCTCAGCCCCAGCATTTT.

The chain combines TRBV10-3 with TRBJ1-5; TRBD1 is a possible D gene (6 bases). CDR1 is ENHRY, CDR2 SYGVKD, per germline. CDR3 length: 15 residues. V gave up 3 bases and J gave up 3 bases, with 12 bases separating them. This chain's CDR3 is CAISEQGKDNQPQHF. The CDR3 DNA is TGTGCCATCAGTGAACAGGGAAAGGACAATCAGCCCCAGCATTTT.

This clone showed up just once. The rearrangement links TRBV4-1 to TRBJ2-1, with TRBD2 identical over 8 bases. Germline V CDR1 and CDR2: MGHRA, YSYEKL. This CDR3 comprises 17 residues. The V segment lost 0 bases and the J segment 8 bases; nucleotides outside the gene matches: 12. The chain's CDR3 is CASSQDGTGGPQYEQFF. CDR3 bases: TGCGCCAGCAGCCAAGATGGCACGGGAGGGCCGCAGTATGAGCAGTTCTTC.

The DNA of the CDR3 is TGTGCCAGTAGCCTCCTCTCTACTCTAGCCAAAAACATTCAGTACTTC. As protein: CASSLLSTLAKNIQYF. The genes are TRBV19 and TRBJ2-4; no reliable D call. Trimming took 6 bases from V and 0 from J, leaving 15 bases between them. The germline gives CDR1 LNHDA, CDR2 SQIVND (reference sequence). This CDR3 has 16 residues.

This clone was recorded once. The rearrangement uses TRBV3-1 (or the pseudogene TRBV3-2) and TRBJ1-4; D perhaps matches TRBD1 (5 bases). V lost 0 bases, J lost 3 bases, and 11 bases lay in between. Germline V gene data show CDR1 as LGHDT and CDR2 as YNNKEL (reference sequence). The CDR3 extends over 16 amino acids. CDR3 coding DNA: TGTGCCAGCAGCCAAGATTCGTCAGGGCCTAATGAAAAACTGTTTTTT. Amino acids: CASSQDSSGPNEKLFF.

The rearrangement uses TRBV7-9 and TRBJ2-7; D unresolved. CDR1 is SEHNR and CDR2 is FQNEAQ in the germline V gene (reference sequence). CDR3 length equals 12 residues. Trimming cost V 7 bases and J 7 bases, with 14 bases left between them. The CDR3 nucleotides read TGTGCCAGCAACTTCCTCAACCTAGAGCAGTACGTC. This encodes CASNFLNLEQYV.

This chain uses TRBV7-2 with TRBJ2-1; perhaps TRBD1 as D (5 bases). The CDR3 is 12 amino acids. V was shortened by 8 bases and J by 10 bases, with 15 bases between the two germline ends. Germline-derived CDR1 and CDR2 are SGHTA and FQGNSA. CDR3 residues: CASSRVTGEQFF. CDR3 sequence (DNA): TGTGCCAGCTCCAGGGTCACTGGGGAGCAGTTCTTC.

This clone showed up just a few times. This chain uses TRBV5-4 with TRBJ2-7, with TRBD2 matching over 8 bases. Germline CDR1 and CDR2: SGHNT and YYREEE (reference sequence). J was trimmed by 5 bases and V by 0 bases; bases with no gene match: 4. The CDR3 contains 14 residues. CDR3 in DNA: TGTGCCAGCAGCTTGGGGCTAGCGGGTGACGAGCAGTACGTC. It yields the protein CASSLGLAGDEQYV.

The rearrangement links TRBV29-1 to TRBJ1-2; D might be TRBD1 (6 bases). V dropped 0 bases and J dropped 6 bases, with 20 bases sitting between them. The germline V gene encodes CDR1 SQVTM and CDR2 ANQGSEA. The CDR3 loop spans 16 amino acids. DNA of the CDR3: TGCAGCGTTGAAGACGCACCCCTACAGGGCGTCGATGGCTACACCTTC. Translated: CSVEDAPLQGVDGYTF.

J is TRBJ1-2 and V is TRBV27; D may be TRBD1 (5 bases). Germline V CDR1 and CDR2: MNHEY, SMNVEV (reference sequence). CDR3 length: 16 amino acids. The ends were cut back, 0 bases at V and 4 bases at J, with 15 bases in the middle. CDR3 sequence: CASSLSTGGGGYGYTF. For the CDR3, the DNA is TGTGCCAGCAGTTTATCGACCGGTGGGGGGGGCTATGGCTACACCTTC.

CDR3 sequence (DNA): TGTGCCAGCAGTTCCCAGGGTAAAGCCTTCGAGCAGTACGTC. As protein: CASSSQGKAFEQYV. The rearrangement links TRBV27 to TRBJ2-7, with D maybe TRBD1 (5 bases). Looked up from germline, CDR1 is MNHEY and CDR2 is SMNVEV (reference sequence). This CDR3 is built from 14 residues. The V end was cut by 4 bases, the J end by 6 bases, with 16 bases between.

The V and J genes are TRBV5-8 and TRBJ1-1; D is undetermined. This CDR3 region has 10 residues. V was trimmed by 10 bases and J by 10 bases, leaving 14 bases between them. Germline values: CDR1 SGHTS, CDR2 YDEGEE. The CDR3 DNA reads as TGTGCCGCGGGCTCCACTTCAGCTTTCTTT. It specifies CAAGSTSAFF.